This T cell receptor beta chain originates from a study of T cell responses to AZD1222 COVID-19 vaccine. As for this clone: The target antigen is unknown.

Only in-frame clones appear in the TCRdb table, and some are missing; sequencing was by immunoSEQ multiplex PCR. The table includes over 85,000 clones, approximately 90% detected once. The V and J ends lost 2 bases and 3 bases, in that order; junction bases with no gene match: 4. The germline gives CDR1 LNHDA, CDR2 SQIVND (reference sequence). CDR3 size: 15 residues. Study results and limitations: The donors showed a predominance of white British ancestry and of females, with possible underestimation of clonal diversity.

The source was peripheral blood, collected 28 days after the second AZD1222 dose. The V gene is TRBV19, the J gene TRBJ1-2, with 9 bases aligning to TRBD1. This receptor was obtained from an adult who received the AZD1222 COVID-19 vaccine. The CDR3 nucleotides read TGTGCCAGTAGTATACCGGGACAGGGTGACTATGGCTACACCTTC. Amino acids: CASSIPGQGDYGYTF.